Listed here are 11 T cell receptor beta chains from one sample, sequenced in a study of radiotherapy plus CTLA-4 blockade in lung cancer. Sequencing used immunoSEQ multiplex PCR; TCRdb keeps in-frame clones, though not all of them. The sample has 80,000 to 95,000 clones; around 80% are singletons. The material sequenced was peripheral blood, taken from a patient treated with radiotherapy plus ipilimumab. The source of these receptors is a human donor with non-small cell lung cancer that progressed on radiotherapy plus ipilimumab.

The chain combines TRBV2 with TRBJ1-4; no definite D call. The CDR3 spans 14 residues. V was trimmed by 2 bases and J by 4 bases, leaving 8 bases between them. Germline loops: CDR1 SNHLY, CDR2 FYNNEI. The chain's CDR3 is CASSEKFLNEKLFF. The CDR3 region has the DNA TGTGCCAGCAGTGAAAAGTTCCTTAATGAAAAACTGTTTTTT.

The V call is TRBV6-1, the J call TRBJ1-1, with D tentatively TRBD1 (5 bases). Trimming pared 0 bases from V and 4 bases from J, leaving 15 bases between. Germline V gives CDR1 MNHNS, CDR2 SASEGT. This CDR3 region has 16 residues. In nucleotides, the CDR3 is TGTGCCAGCAGTGAAGCGACCGGGGGTAGGGGCACTGAAGCTTTCTTT. Translated, it gives CASSEATGGRGTEAFF.

This clone was seen only once. The DNA for the CDR3 is TGCGCCAGCAGCCCGGACTCTAGCATAGGGGAGCAGTACGTC. It encodes CASSPDSSIGEQYV. V gene TRBV5-1 combines with J gene TRBJ2-7; the D gene is possibly TRBD2 (5 bases). The V end was cut by 4 bases, the J end by 7 bases, with 18 bases between. This CDR3 is built from 14 residues. The germline gives CDR1 SGHRS, CDR2 YFSETQ.

The chain employs TRBV6-4 and TRBJ2-3, with D hard to call. Germline loops: CDR1 MRHNA, CDR2 SNTAGT. The CDR3 sequence is 14 residues long. Trimming removed 2 bases at V and 6 bases at J, with 12 bases between. Here the CDR3 reads CASSDGNSWDTQYF. As DNA, the CDR3 is TGTGCCAGCAGTGACGGTAATAGCTGGGATACGCAGTATTTT.

The count of this clone is one. The rearrangement joins TRBV19 to TRBJ2-7; TRBD2 might be the D (5 bases). The CDR3 has 14 residues. Germline V gives CDR1 LNHDA, CDR2 SQIVND (reference sequence). Trimming removed 2 bases at V and 2 bases at J, with 10 bases between. The CDR3 DNA reads TGTGCCAGTAGTATATTTGACGGGGCCTACGAGCAGTACTTC. It is translated as CASSIFDGAYEQYF.

CDR3 amino acids: CASSLEGTAGETQYF. In DNA form, the CDR3 reads TGTGCCAGCAGCTTGGAGGGGACCGCCGGTGAGACCCAGTACTTC. J is TRBJ2-5 and V is TRBV5-6, with D perhaps TRBD1 or TRBD2 (5 bases each). The CDR3 has 15 amino acids. Trimming cost V 0 bases and J 5 bases, with 14 bases left between them. The germline V gene has CDR1 SGHDT and CDR2 YYEEEE.

The J gene is TRBJ2-5, the V gene TRBV5-4; 9 nucleotides match TRBD1. Unmatched junction bases numbered 16, after V lost 1 base and J lost 0 bases. CDR1 and CDR2 from the germline V gene are SGHNT and YYREEE (reference sequence). This CDR3 spans 20 amino acids. The CDR3 DNA is TGTGCCAGCAGCTTGCTGGGACAGGGTTTGTTTTCGACTTACCAAGAGACCCAGTACTTC. This codes for CASSLLGQGLFSTYQETQYF.

This clone was counted between two and nine times. The chain uses TRBV6-6 and TRBJ2-3; D is undetermined. Trimming pared 7 bases from V and 6 bases from J, leaving 11 bases between. In germline, CDR1 is MNHNY, CDR2 SVGAGI (reference sequence). This CDR3 has 12 residues. DNA of the CDR3: TGTGCCAGCACTACGGCAGTGGATACGCAGTATTTT. Encoded protein: CASTTAVDTQYF.

CDR3 in DNA: TGTGCCAGCAGTTTTGCTCAGCCCCAGCATTTT. This encodes CASSFAQPQHF. The V call is TRBV28, the J call TRBJ1-5, with D hard to call. Germline V lookup: CDR1 MDHEN, CDR2 SYDVKM. Trimming took 3 bases from V and 6 from J, leaving 3 bases between them. The CDR3 loop spans 11 amino acids.

The genes are TRBV6-8 and TRBJ2-7; D may be TRBD1 (6 bases). The germline gives CDR1 MNHGY, CDR2 SAAAGT. Between the trimmed V and J ends, which lost 7 bases and 1 base, there was a span of 17 bases. The CDR3 sequence is 15 residues long. CDR3: CASTNTRGYSYEQYV. The CDR3 DNA is TGTGCCAGCACCAATACCAGGGGTTATTCCTACGAGCAGTACGTC.

CDR3 sequence (DNA): TGCGCCAGCAGCTACCCGACAGATTCCTACGAGCAGTACTTC. This translates into CASSYPTDSYEQYF. The rearrangement links TRBV5-1 to TRBJ2-7; D perhaps matches TRBD1 (5 bases). V was pared by 3 bases and J by 1 base, with 11 bases between. The CDR3 has 14 residues. Per the germline V gene, CDR1 is SGHRS and CDR2 is YFSETQ.